The 18 T cell receptor beta chains in this list originate from one sample, sequenced in a study of blood T cell repertoires in COVID-19. Some clones are missing from TCRdb's copy, which holds only in-frame ones; the method was immunoSEQ multiplex PCR. The sample lists more than 95,000 clones; 86% were seen once. The sequenced sample consisted of peripheral blood. These receptors were taken from a human donor in a cohort sampled during active COVID-19.

The chain links TRBV7-8 to TRBJ2-5; D perhaps matches TRBD1 (5 bases). The CDR3 extends over 13 amino acids. Trimming stripped 5 bases from V and 6 bases from J, with 13 bases between. The germline gives CDR1 SGHVS, CDR2 FQNEAQ. The CDR3 reads CASSMSSGKTQYF. CDR3 nucleotide sequence: TGTGCCAGCAGCATGAGCTCAGGGAAGACCCAGTACTTC. The variable domain in full, with the rest retrieved from reference TRBV7-8 and TRBJ2-5, is GAGVSQSPRYKVAKRGQDVALRCDPISGHVSLFWYQQALGQGPEFLTYFQNEAQLDKSGLPSDRFFAERPEGSVSTLKIQRTQQEDSAVYLCASSMSSGKTQYFGPGTRLLVL.

This clone was found a few times. CDR3: CASSWDTNYGYTF. Here the CDR3 DNA reads TGTGCCAGCAGCTGGGACACTAACTATGGCTACACCTTC. The V gene is TRBV7-2, the J gene TRBJ1-2, with D perhaps TRBD1 (6 bases). Trimming pared 4 bases from V and 0 bases from J, leaving 6 bases between. There are 13 residues in the CDR3. Germline V gene sequence: CDR1 SGHTA, CDR2 FQGNSA.

This chain connects TRBV4-1 to TRBJ2-6; D remains unclear. The V gene's germline CDR1 is MGHRA and CDR2 YSYEKL. V lost 1 base and J lost 0, with 10 bases in between. The CDR3 extends over 17 amino acids. CDR3 DNA sequence: TGCGCCAGCAGCCAAGGATACGGTAGCTCTGGGGCCAACGTCCTGACTTTC. Encoded protein: CASSQGYGSSGANVLTF.

The CDR3 here is CASSAWQGYGYTF. Here the CDR3 DNA reads TGTGCCAGCAGTGCGTGGCAGGGGTATGGCTACACCTTC. The chain uses TRBV2 and TRBJ1-2, with D maybe TRBD1 (6 bases). V was cut by 4 bases and J by 5 bases, with 11 bases left in between. The CDR3 is 13 residues long. CDR1 SNHLY and CDR2 FYNNEI come from the germline V gene.

The V call is TRBV5-1, the J call TRBJ1-2; the D gene is possibly TRBD1 (5 bases). Germline-derived CDR1 and CDR2 are SGHRS and YFSETQ. The germline V and J ends were trimmed by 5 bases and 7 bases, with 18 bases remaining between them. This CDR3 spans 14 amino acids. CDR3 region: CASRSEGREGGYTF. The CDR3 nucleotides read TGCGCCAGCAGATCAGAGGGCAGGGAGGGTGGCTACACCTTC.

This clone appeared once. V gene TRBV5-1 combines with J gene TRBJ2-7, with TRBD1 matching over 7 bases. The CDR3 extends over 15 amino acids. J gave up 7 bases and V 4 bases, and 14 bases lay outside the gene matches. Germline CDR1 reads SGHRS; CDR2 reads YFSETQ. The CDR3 region is CASSRPGGSPGEQYF. CDR3 nucleotides: TGCGCCAGCAGCCGACCAGGGGGATCCCCGGGGGAGCAGTACTTC. Full variable domain (outside the CDR3, taken from reference TRBV5-1 and TRBJ2-7): KAGVTQTPRYLIKTRGQQVTLSCSPISGHRSVSWYQQTPGQGLQFLFEYFSETQRNKGNFPGRFSGRQFSNSRSEMNVSTLELGDSALYLCASSRPGGSPGEQYFGPGTRLTVT.

The CDR3 loop reads CAIRGGLYNEQFF. CDR3 DNA: TGTGCCATCAGGGGGGGACTCTACAATGAGCAGTTCTTC. The rearrangement joins TRBV10-3 to TRBJ2-1; the D gene is possibly TRBD2 (6 bases). CDR1 is ENHRY, CDR2 SYGVKD, per germline. The V end lost 6 bases, the J end lost 3 bases, and 9 bases lay between the germline ends. This CDR3 has 13 amino acids.

This chain uses TRBV18 with TRBJ1-5, with a weak D call TRBD1 (6 bases). Trimming removed 3 bases at V and 0 bases at J, with 9 bases between. Germline V gene data show CDR1 as KGHSH and CDR2 as LQKENI. This CDR3 is 15 amino acids long. CDR3 protein: CASSPGQNSNQPQHF. CDR3 DNA: TGTGCCAGCTCACCTGGACAGAATAGCAATCAGCCCCAGCATTTT.

The chain carries TRBV6-6 and TRBJ1-4; D may be TRBD1 (6 bases). Germline CDR1 MNHNY, CDR2 SVGAGI (reference sequence). Trimming took 10 bases from V and 4 from J, leaving 13 bases between them. The CDR3 sequence is 13 residues long. CDR3 bases: TGTGCCACCCTACAGGGCTTTAATGAAAAACTGTTTTTT. This sequence encodes CATLQGFNEKLFF.

The rearrangement links TRBV10-3 to TRBJ2-5; D perhaps matches TRBD2 (6 bases). Germline CDR1 is ENHRY and CDR2 is SYGVKD. The CDR3 runs to 13 residues. V was shortened by 0 bases and J by 5 bases, with 7 bases between the two germline ends. The CDR3 coding sequence is TGTGCCATCAGTGAGTCGGCGGGGGAGACCCAGTACTTC. Its translation: CAISESAGETQYF.

The J gene is TRBJ2-3, the V gene TRBV11-2, with D tentatively TRBD2 (5 bases). CDR1 and CDR2 (germline): SGHAT, FQNNGV. This CDR3 region has 13 residues. V was clipped by 2 bases and J by 6 bases, with 9 bases between them. For the CDR3, the DNA is TGTGCCAGCAGCTTAAGAGGGTATGATACGCAGTATTTT. Its translation is CASSLRGYDTQYF.

The V call is TRBV29-1, the J call TRBJ2-7, with TRBD1 matching 8 bases. V lost 4 bases to trimming and J lost 2 bases; unmatched junction nucleotides: 1. Germline V CDR1 and CDR2: SQVTM, ANQGSEA. This CDR3 contains 12 residues. The CDR3 reads CSVGQGTYEQYF. The CDR3 DNA reads TGCAGCGTTGGACAGGGGACCTACGAGCAGTACTTC.

The chain links TRBV3-1 (or the pseudogene TRBV3-2) to TRBJ2-1; D uncertain. Germline V gene data show CDR1 as LGHDT and CDR2 as YNNKEL (reference sequence). Trimming stripped 4 bases from V and 0 bases from J, with 16 bases between. The CDR3 consists of 17 residues. DNA for the CDR3: TGTGCCAGCAGCCTTCGTCCCCGCCGGAGCTCCTACAATGAGCAGTTCTTC. This codes for CASSLRPRRSSYNEQFF.

The V gene is TRBV12-3 or TRBV12-4, the J gene TRBJ2-1; the D gene is possibly TRBD2 (5 bases). With 5 bases removed from V and 9 bases from J, the gap between germline ends came to 11 bases. The CDR3 spans 12 residues. The DNA of the CDR3 is TGTGCCAGCAGTATTACACGGGGTGAGCAGTTCTTC. It specifies CASSITRGEQFF.

This clone was recorded only once. The DNA of the CDR3 is TGTGCCAGCAGCCCCTCAAACAGCCCCAGACATGAGCAGTTCTTC. Protein sequence: CASSPSNSPRHEQFF. This chain joins TRBV27 and TRBJ2-1; D not resolved. Germline V gene data show CDR1 as MNHEY and CDR2 as SMNVEV (reference sequence). This CDR3 region has 15 residues. The V and J ends lost 6 bases and 8 bases respectively, with 20 bases between them.

The rearrangement links TRBV27 to TRBJ2-1; 10 nucleotides agree with TRBD2. Germline CDR1 MNHEY, CDR2 SMNVEV (reference sequence). V was clipped by 6 bases and J by 6 bases; unmatched bases: 14. This CDR3 has 17 residues. The CDR3 region is CASRLASETSGSNEQFF. The CDR3 DNA reads as TGTGCCAGCAGGCTGGCCTCGGAGACTAGCGGGTCCAATGAGCAGTTCTTC.

Concerning this clone: At the DNA level, this CDR3 is encoded by other sequences in the same sample as well. The chain uses TRBV7-8 and TRBJ1-4; D might be TRBD1 (6 bases). The CDR3 consists of 16 residues. Between the trimmed V and J ends, which lost 6 bases and 8 bases, there was a span of 22 bases. Germline V gene lookup returns CDR1 SGHVS and CDR2 FQNEAQ. CDR3 sequence (DNA): TGTGCCAGCAGTCCGGGGAATTGGGGGGGGCGGGAAAAACTGTTTTTT. As protein: CASSPGNWGGREKLFF. Complete variable domain (other parts from reference TRBV7-8 and TRBJ1-4): GAGVSQSPRYKVAKRGQDVALRCDPISGHVSLFWYQQALGQGPEFLTYFQNEAQLDKSGLPSDRFFAERPEGSVSTLKIQRTQQEDSAVYLCASSPGNWGGREKLFFGSGTQLSVL.

The V call is TRBV15, the J call TRBJ1-1; the D gene is possibly TRBD1 (5 bases). The length of the CDR3 is 14 residues. Trimming removed 4 bases at V and 1 base at J, with 10 bases between. Germline V gene lookup returns CDR1 LNHNV and CDR2 YYDKDF (reference sequence). CDR3 nucleotides: TGTGCCACCAGCACCCGCGGACAGAACACTGAAGCTTTCTTT. It specifies CATSTRGQNTEAFF.